These 17 T cell receptor beta chains originate from one sample sequenced in a study of patients with pleural tuberculosis. TCRdb called the reads again in MiXCR, with one record for every CDR3 protein. Of around 50,000 distinct CDR3 sequences detected, less than 8% appear once; the ten largest clones hold 15% to 20%. The receptor set was obtained from a human donor with pleural tuberculosis.

This chain uses TRBV29-1 with TRBJ1-3, with D hard to call. V dropped 7 bases and J dropped 0 bases, with 7 bases sitting between them. Germline CDR1 SQVTM, CDR2 ANQGSEA. This CDR3 is built from 12 residues. The CDR3 loop reads CSARSSGNTIYF. The CDR3 DNA sequence: TGCAGCGCCCGGAGCTCTGGAAACACCATATATTTT. Full variable domain (remainder filled in from reference TRBV29-1 and TRBJ1-3): SAVISQKPSRDICQRGTSLTIQCQVDSQVTMMFWYRQQPGQSLTLIATANQGSEATYESGFVIDKFPISRPNLTFSTLTVSNMSPEDSSIYLCSARSSGNTIYFGEGSWLTVV.

This clonotype was observed a few times. The CDR3 protein is CSVRQGAQDTQYF. CDR3 in DNA: TGCAGCGTACGACAGGGGGCGCAAGATACGCAGTATTTT. The chain joins TRBV29-1 to TRBJ2-3; 10 nucleotides agree with TRBD1. CDR3 length: 13 amino acids. After removal of 6 bases from V and 5 bases from J, the junction contained 5 bases not matched to a gene. Germline CDR1 and CDR2: SQVTM and ANQGSEA.

In this sample, this clonotype turned up many times. This chain uses TRBV28 with TRBJ1-1, with D uncertain. V gave up 7 bases and J gave up 0 bases, with 18 bases separating them. CDR3 length: 16 residues. In germline, CDR1 is MDHEN, CDR2 SYDVKM. CDR3 residues: CASTNSLTDMNTEAFF. CDR3 in DNA: TGTGCCAGCACCAACAGTCTTACAGACATGAACACTGAAGCTTTCTTT.

There are many counts of this clonotype. This chain uses TRBV20-1 with TRBJ2-7, with TRBD2 matching 7 bases. The CDR3 sequence is 15 residues long. Germline CDR1 reads DFQATT; CDR2 reads SNEGSKA (reference sequence). The V and J ends lost 5 bases and 1 base, in that order; junction bases with no gene match: 11. CDR3 sequence: CSAEDPGTNSYEQYF. DNA of the CDR3: TGCAGTGCTGAAGATCCCGGGACTAATTCCTACGAGCAGTACTTC.

This clonotype was seen many times. The V call is TRBV2, the J call TRBJ2-7; the D is unclear. This CDR3 is built from 14 residues. The germline V and J ends were trimmed by 1 base and 0 bases, with 7 bases remaining between them. The germline V gene encodes CDR1 SNHLY and CDR2 FYNNEI. The CDR3 DNA reads TGTGCCAGCAGTGAAGATTTCGACTCCTACGAGCAGTACGTC. Amino acids: CASSEDFDSYEQYV.

This clonotype was detected ten times or more. This rearrangement joins TRBV6-1 to TRBJ2-7, with D unresolved. Trimming took off 0 bases at V and 3 bases at J, with 12 bases between the two ends. Germline V lookup: CDR1 MNHNS, CDR2 SASEGT. The CDR3 has 15 residues. The CDR3 spells CASSEAIRSNYEQYV. CDR3 coding DNA: TGTGCCAGCAGTGAAGCGATTCGCAGTAACTACGAGCAGTACGTC.

This clonotype was observed at least ten times. The chain combines TRBV12-3 or TRBV12-4 with TRBJ2-2; D possibly corresponds to TRBD1 (7 bases). The CDR3 sequence is 15 residues long. Between the trimmed V and J ends, which lost 6 bases and 3 bases, there was a span of 14 bases. CDR3: CASSRGTVDTGELFF. CDR3 bases: TGTGCCAGCAGCCGGGGGACAGTAGACACCGGGGAGCTGTTTTTT.

This clonotype occurred many times. This CDR3 reads CASSLRQRHPYGYTF. The DNA for the CDR3 is TGTGCCAGCAGCTTACGACAGAGGCACCCCTATGGCTACACCTTC. V gene TRBV11-2 combines with J gene TRBJ1-2, with D possibly TRBD1 on 5 matching bases. The germline gives CDR1 SGHAT, CDR2 FQNNGV. This CDR3 has 15 amino acids. Trimming stripped 2 bases from V and 4 bases from J, with 14 bases between.

In this sample, this clonotype turned up a few times. This chain joins TRBV19 and TRBJ2-1, with a possible D match to TRBD2 (6 bases). Germline V gene sequence: CDR1 LNHDA, CDR2 SQIVND (reference sequence). The V gene lost 8 bases and the J gene lost 6 bases, with 11 bases spanning the gap. This CDR3 has 12 residues. CDR3 region: CASSRLGNEQFF. In DNA form, the CDR3 reads TGTGCCAGTTCGAGACTAGGCAATGAGCAGTTCTTC.

At least ten counts were recorded for this clonotype. The rearrangement joins TRBV6-1 to TRBJ2-5; no definite D call. CDR1 MNHNS and CDR2 SASEGT come from the germline V gene. V lost 7 bases, J lost 0 bases, and 12 bases lay in between. The CDR3 extends over 14 amino acids. CDR3 DNA sequence: TGTGCCAGCAAGGGCAGATCGTACCAAGAGACCCAGTACTTC. It is translated as CASKGRSYQETQYF.

This clonotype was seen repeatedly, ten times or more. The rearrangement joins TRBV15 to TRBJ1-1; D not resolved. This CDR3 is 16 amino acids long. The V end lost 0 bases, the J end lost 0 bases, and 11 bases lay between the germline ends. Looked up from germline, CDR1 is LNHNV and CDR2 is YYDKDF (reference sequence). The CDR3 protein is CATSRDLVRVNTEAFF. DNA for the CDR3: TGTGCCACCAGCAGAGATTTGGTCAGAGTGAACACTGAAGCTTTCTTT.

This clonotype came up many times. The V gene is TRBV6-2 or TRBV6-3, the J gene TRBJ2-1; D is perhaps TRBD1 or TRBD2 (5 bases each). CDR1 is MNHEY and CDR2 is SVGEGT in the germline V gene. The CDR3 consists of 14 residues. V dropped 4 bases and J dropped 6 bases, with 13 bases sitting between them. The CDR3 DNA sequence: TGTGCCAGCAGTTCCTTGGGACCCCGCAATGAGCAGTTCTTC. This codes for CASSSLGPRNEQFF.

This clonotype was detected a few times. This chain uses TRBV2 with TRBJ1-4; D not certain. In germline, CDR1 is SNHLY, CDR2 FYNNEI. Trimming removed 8 bases at V and 7 bases at J, with 14 bases between. The CDR3 sequence is 13 residues long. Here the CDR3 DNA reads TGTGCCAGCTATAAGGATCGAGCTGAAAAACTGTTTTTT. Its translation: CASYKDRAEKLFF.

There are many counts of this clonotype. The CDR3 region has the DNA TGTGCCAGCAGGGACCCCGGGACAGGGTCCTACGAGCAGTACTTC. Its protein is CASRDPGTGSYEQYF. This chain joins TRBV28 and TRBJ2-7; 9 bases are a match to TRBD1. Germline trimming cut 6 bases from V and 1 base from J; bases unmatched to any gene: 7. In germline, CDR1 is MDHEN, CDR2 SYDVKM. The CDR3 contains 15 residues. The full variable domain, completed using reference TRBV28 and TRBJ2-7, is DVKVTQSSRYLVKRTGEKVFLECVQDMDHENMFWYRQDPGLGLRLIYFSYDVKMKEKGDIPEGYSVSREKKERFSLILESASTNQTSMYLCASRDPGTGSYEQYFGPGTRLTVT.

This clonotype was counted many times. The chain employs TRBV11-2 and TRBJ1-1, with D unclear. The CDR3 contains 14 residues. Germline V gene data show CDR1 as SGHAT and CDR2 as FQNNGV. With 2 bases removed from V and 6 bases from J, the gap between germline ends came to 13 bases. CDR3 in DNA: TGTGCCAGCAGCTTAAGCCCCCAGATGCCTGAAGCTTTCTTT. The encoded protein is CASSLSPQMPEAFF.

This clonotype was detected only a few times. The V gene is TRBV30, the J gene TRBJ2-1, with 8 bases aligning to TRBD1. The CDR3 length is 14 residues. After removal of 6 bases from V and 4 bases from J, the junction contained 8 bases not matched to a gene. Germline V CDR1 and CDR2: GTSNPN, SVGIG (reference sequence). This CDR3 is CACSRGRRYNEQFF. CDR3 bases: TGTGCCTGTAGCAGGGGGCGTAGATACAATGAGCAGTTCTTC.

This clonotype occurred a few times. This clone may be a read error of a much larger clone one base away. The CDR3 here is CASGPPGTGLNTEAFF. CDR3 coding DNA: TGTGCCAGCGGCCCGCCCGGGACAGGGTTAAACACTGAAGCTTTCTTT. The rearrangement joins TRBV4-2 to TRBJ1-1, with 9 nucleotides matching TRBD1. Germline assignment: CDR1 LGHNA and CDR2 YNFKEQ. The ends lost 8 bases at V and 2 bases at J; junction bases unmatched: 12. This CDR3 spans 16 amino acids.